The clone carrying this T cell receptor (beta chain) was seen only a few times. Its matching antigen is unknown. This CDR3 contains 16 residues. The trim removed 2 bases at V and 4 bases at J, leaving 7 bases unmatched. CDR1 and CDR2 from the germline V gene are SGHTA and FQGNSA. Expressed TCRB transcripts got sequenced, as all isolated RNA was reverse transcribed. Only in-frame clones appear in the TCRdb table, and some are missing; sequencing was by immunoSEQ multiplex PCR. The repertoire includes around 19,000 clones, about 50% of them detected once, and around 0.45% sits in the top ten. The entry originates in a study of beta chain features in type 1 diabetes. Study-wide points: The naive, central memory and Treg TCRB repertoires of patients appeared to be more similar to one another than those of healthy donors. Within each of all four CD4+ subsets, Type 1 diabetes patients had TCRB CDR3s that were moderately but significantly shorter. PCR might pick shorter templates more often, in the same way for patients and controls.

The chain is built from TRBV7-2 and TRBJ2-2, with 7 nucleotides matching TRBD2. Sequencing was done on a sample of stem cell memory CD4+ T cells from blood. This TCR was recovered from a man aged 18-30 years in good health. CDR3 sequence reads: CASSLRAAGVTGELFF. CDR3 DNA: TGTGCCAGCAGCTTAAGGGCGGCGGGGGTCACCGGGGAGCTGTTTTTT.